These 9 T cell receptor beta chains were all obtained from the same sample, sequenced in a study of T cells in Graves' hyperthyroidism and ophthalmopathy. There were TCR beta CDR3 regions amplified from RNA transcripts. Primed by the HTBI set, a first-round RT-PCR was run on the TCR CDR3. TCRdb processed the multiplex PCR reads anew with MiXCR; each CDR3 protein has one entry. Of about 410,000 distinct CDR3 sequences in the sample, around 13% were seen once. Sequences were obtained from blood. The receptors were sampled from a woman in her thirties with Graves' ophthalmopathy.

This clonotype was counted at least ten times. This rearrangement joins TRBV7-3 to TRBJ1-1; D is perhaps TRBD1 (6 bases). This CDR3 has 14 amino acids. Trimming stripped 0 bases from V and 6 bases from J, with 11 bases between. Germline-derived CDR1 and CDR2 are SGHTA and FQGTGA. CDR3 protein: CASSLTDSSAEAFF. CDR3 coding DNA: TGTGCCAGCAGCTTAACGGACAGCTCGGCTGAAGCTTTCTTT.

In its sample, this clonotype was seen many times. The J gene is TRBJ2-1, the V gene TRBV10-3, with 8 bases lining up with TRBD2. This CDR3 has 12 amino acids. Germline CDR1 ENHRY, CDR2 SYGVKD. Unmatched junction bases numbered 3, after V lost 8 bases and J lost 6 bases. CDR3 sequence reads: CAIGTSPNEQFF. CDR3 sequence (DNA): TGTGCCATCGGGACTAGTCCCAATGAGCAGTTCTTC.

The table lists this clonotype with a few counts. The chain carries TRBV12-5 and TRBJ1-5, with TRBD1 matching over 8 bases. Trimming cost V 6 bases and J 3 bases; bases outside gene matches: 1. The CDR3 has 13 amino acids. CDR1 is LGHNT, CDR2 FRNRAP, per germline. This CDR3 reads CASGQGANQPQHF. The CDR3 nucleotides are TGTGCTAGTGGGCAGGGGGCCAATCAGCCCCAGCATTTT.

This clonotype has a handful of counts. This rearrangement joins TRBV29-1 to TRBJ2-3; either TRBD1 or TRBD2 may supply D (6 bases each). CDR1 and CDR2 (germline): SQVTM, ANQGSEA. The CDR3 is 14 residues long. Trimming shortened V by 3 bases and J by 4 bases, and 14 bases separated the two germline ends. The CDR3 region has the DNA TGCAGCGTTGAGGGGGGCAAAGGGTCAGATACGCAGTATTTT. This sequence encodes CSVEGGKGSDTQYF.

This clonotype was counted many times. The chain combines TRBV11-2 with TRBJ1-4, with a weak D call TRBD1 (5 bases). Trimming pared 5 bases from V and 7 bases from J, leaving 17 bases between. CDR3 length equals 15 residues. Germline CDR1 and CDR2: SGHAT and FQNNGV. This CDR3 is CASSLLRAPAEKLFF. The CDR3 nucleotides are TGTGCCAGCAGCCTTCTCAGGGCGCCGGCTGAAAAACTGTTTTTT.

This clonotype has at least ten counts. This chain joins TRBV20-1 and TRBJ2-7, with 7 bases matching TRBD1. The CDR3 is 18 amino acids. J was trimmed by 3 bases and V by 0 bases; bases with no gene match: 17. Germline assignment: CDR1 DFQATT and CDR2 SNEGSKA (reference sequence). The CDR3 sequence: CSARDMGRGRGKVYEQYF. The DNA for the CDR3 is TGCAGTGCTAGAGATATGGGTCGTGGCAGGGGGAAGGTCTACGAGCAGTACTTC.

The chain recombines TRBV7-6 with TRBJ2-1; 7 positions match TRBD2. There are 17 residues in the CDR3. With V trimmed by 6 bases and J by 0 bases, 11 bases remained unmatched. Germline loops: CDR1 SGHVS, CDR2 FNYEAQ. DNA of the CDR3: TGTGCCAGCAGGGTGAATGGGGGAGGGAGCTCCTACAATGAGCAGTTCTTC. It codes for CASRVNGGGSSYNEQFF. Full variable domain (missing parts from reference TRBV7-6 and TRBJ2-1): GAGVSQSPRYKVTKRGQDVALRCDPISGHVSLYWYRQALGQGPEFLTYFNYEAQQDKSGLPNDRFSAERPEGSISTLTIQRTEQRDSAMYRCASRVNGGGSSYNEQFFGPGTRLTVL.

This clonotype was seen more than once but under ten times. This may come from a read error, since a much larger clone is one base off. This rearrangement joins TRBV18 to TRBJ1-5, with D uncertain. Germline values: CDR1 KGHSH, CDR2 LQKENI. The CDR3 is 14 amino acids. The CDR3 DNA sequence: TGTGCCAGCTCACCTGGGGTAAACAATCGGCCCCAGCATTTT. Its translation: CASSPGVNNRPQHF.

The genes are TRBV12-3 or TRBV12-4 and TRBJ2-7, with unresolved D. Trimming shortened V by 5 bases and J by 1 base, and 6 bases separated the two germline ends. This CDR3 spans 12 amino acids. CDR3 in amino acids: CASSERSYEQYF. The CDR3 DNA follows: TGTGCCAGCAGTGAACGTTCCTACGAGCAGTACTTC.